These 20 T cell receptor beta chains came from one sample sequenced in a study of control samples from healthy donors and cancer patients. Produced via immunoSEQ multiplex PCR; TCRdb's table is partial and in-frame only. The table lists under 150,000 clones, 89% of them singletons, with about 4.9% in the top ten. Sequenced sample: blood. These receptors were collected from a man aged 30 to 45 in good health.

This rearrangement joins TRBV19 to TRBJ2-3, with unresolved D. Trimming took off 3 bases at V and 1 base at J, with 5 bases between the two ends. This CDR3 comprises 13 residues. In germline, CDR1 is LNHDA, CDR2 SQIVND (reference sequence). The CDR3 region has the DNA TGTGCCAGTAGTATTCAGGGCACAGATACGCAGTATTTT. It is translated as CASSIQGTDTQYF.

In its sample, this clone was seen once. This chain links TRBV7-3 with TRBJ2-2; 9 nucleotides match TRBD2. Germline lookup yields CDR1 SGHTA and CDR2 FQGTGA. V lost 5 bases, J lost 7 bases, and 8 bases stayed unmatched. This CDR3 region has 15 residues. The DNA of the CDR3 is TGTGCCAGCAGCGAGACTAGCGGTTCGGGCGGGGAGCTGTTTTTT. Protein sequence: CASSETSGSGGELFF.

The rearrangement links TRBV3-1 (or the pseudogene TRBV3-2) to TRBJ2-1; 7 nucleotides line up with TRBD2. The CDR3 is 16 amino acids. Trimming cost V 0 bases and J 3 bases; bases outside gene matches: 5. Germline loops: CDR1 LGHDT, CDR2 YNNKEL (reference sequence). The CDR3 sequence: CASSQDGLAVYNEQFF. The CDR3 DNA follows: TGTGCCAGCAGCCAAGATGGTCTAGCGGTCTACAATGAGCAGTTCTTC.

The chain couples TRBV19 to TRBJ2-2; D assignment may be TRBD1 or TRBD2 (6 bases each). Trimming pared 7 bases from V and 1 base from J, leaving 10 bases between. Germline V gene sequence: CDR1 LNHDA, CDR2 SQIVND (reference sequence). The CDR3 is 14 residues long. The CDR3 spells CASKGGGNTGELFF. Written as DNA, the CDR3 is TGTGCCAGTAAGGGGGGAGGGAACACCGGGGAGCTGTTTTTT.

The chain combines TRBV12-2 with TRBJ2-7. TRBV12-2 is a pseudogene locus. There are 14 residues in the CDR3. The CDR3 nucleotides read TGTGCAAGTCGCTTAGCAGGGAAAAGGTACGAGCAGTACTTC. It specifies CASRLAGKRYEQYF.

V is TRBV18 and J is TRBJ2-1, with no clear D. The V gene's germline CDR1 is KGHSH and CDR2 LQKENI. V was trimmed by 6 bases and J by 5 bases, leaving 11 bases between them. This CDR3 is built from 13 residues. The CDR3 nucleotides read TGTGCCAGCTCCCTCTTCAGTGACAATGAGCAGTTCTTC. It translates to CASSLFSDNEQFF.

V gene TRBV21-1 combines with J gene TRBJ2-5. TRBV21-1 has pseudogene status. There are 15 residues in the CDR3. CDR3 nucleotides: TGTGCCAGCAGCAGAGATTGGGGATTACAAGAGACCCAGTACTTC. Amino acids: CASSRDWGLQETQYF.

The chain employs TRBV5-1 and TRBJ2-7; the D gene is possibly TRBD2 (5 bases). With 0 bases removed from V and 1 base from J, the gap between germline ends came to 14 bases. This CDR3 is built from 16 residues. Germline-derived CDR1 and CDR2 are SGHRS and YFSETQ. The DNA of the CDR3 is TGCGCCAGCAGCTTGGGGTCCCGGGATGGATCCTACGAGCAGTACTTC. Translating it yields CASSLGSRDGSYEQYF.

The V and J genes are TRBV7-3 and TRBJ2-7; TRBD2 is a possible D gene (7 bases). Trimming pared 2 bases from V and 5 bases from J, leaving 10 bases between. CDR1 and CDR2 (germline): SGHTA, FQGTGA. The CDR3 covers 13 residues. CDR3 residues: CASSLFGGHEQYF. CDR3 nucleotides: TGTGCCAGCAGCTTATTCGGGGGGCACGAGCAGTACTTC. Looking up the rest from reference TRBV7-3 and TRBJ2-7 gives the full variable domain: GAGVSQTPSNKVTEKGKYVELRCDPISGHTALYWYRQSLGQGPEFLIYFQGTGAADDSGLPNDRFFAVRPEGSVSTLKIQRTERGDSAVYLCASSLFGGHEQYFGPGTRLTVT.

The V gene is TRBV29-1, the J gene TRBJ2-1; maybe TRBD2 (6 bases). The germline CDR1 and CDR2 sequences are SQVTM and ANQGSEA. The CDR3 loop spans 14 amino acids. V was clipped by 6 bases and J by 0 bases, with 12 bases between them. CDR3 region: CSVAGTRSYNEQFF. The CDR3 region has the DNA TGCAGCGTAGCGGGTACTCGCTCCTACAATGAGCAGTTCTTC.

V gene TRBV5-4 combines with J gene TRBJ1-3; no clear D. Trimming pared 5 bases from V and 3 bases from J, leaving 9 bases between. This CDR3 contains 13 residues. From germline, CDR1 is SGHNT and CDR2 YYREEE (reference sequence). CDR3 sequence: CASSKGSGNTIYF. For the CDR3, the DNA is TGTGCCAGCAGTAAGGGCAGTGGAAACACCATATATTTT.

This clone showed up just once. The V and J genes are TRBV2 and TRBJ2-7; D is perhaps TRBD1 or TRBD2 (5 bases each). Trimming removed 7 bases from V and 0 bases from J, with 16 bases in between. The germline gives CDR1 SNHLY, CDR2 FYNNEI. This CDR3 has 15 amino acids. CDR3 sequence (DNA): TGTGCCAGCACAAAGGGACGGTCGAGCTCCTACGAGCAGTACTTC. Translation: CASTKGRSSSYEQYF.

The chain has TRBV7-8 and TRBJ2-2, with D perhaps given as TRBD1 or TRBD2 (7 bases each). This CDR3 has 16 amino acids. Germline CDR1 reads SGHVS; CDR2 reads FQNEAQ. V lost 5 bases, J lost 2 bases, and 15 bases lay in between. CDR3 in DNA: TGTGCCAGCAGCCGCGGGGAGGGGGCTAACACCGGGGAGCTGTTTTTT. It specifies CASSRGEGANTGELFF.

The chain links TRBV6-4 to TRBJ2-1; 10 bases line up with TRBD2. CDR1 MRHNA and CDR2 SNTAGT come from the germline V gene. CDR3 length equals 17 residues. V was pared by 6 bases and J by 5 bases, with 13 bases of the junction left unmatched. The CDR3 here is CASRRLKAGGPHNEQFF. CDR3 sequence (DNA): TGTGCCAGCAGACGCCTAAAAGCGGGAGGGCCCCACAATGAGCAGTTCTTC.

The chain joins TRBV3-1 (or the pseudogene TRBV3-2) to TRBJ2-1, with D hard to call. V was pared by 2 bases and J by 9 bases, with 8 bases between. The CDR3 contains 12 residues. Germline CDR1 is LGHDT and CDR2 is YNNKEL (reference sequence). In nucleotides, the CDR3 is TGTGCCAGCAGCCAACTCCCGGGTGAGCAGTTCTTC. Protein product: CASSQLPGEQFF.

The genes are TRBV25-1 and TRBJ1-2; D remains ambiguous. The V and J ends lost 6 bases and 5 bases respectively, with 16 bases between them. Germline V CDR1 and CDR2: MGHDK, SYGVNS. CDR3 length: 14 residues. The CDR3 DNA is TGTGCCAGCAGCGAACCAGGAGCGGGGTATGGCTACACCTTC. It is translated as CASSEPGAGYGYTF.

V is TRBV11-3 and J is TRBJ2-3; D gene uncertain. CDR3 length: 13 residues. Germline loops: CDR1 SGHNT, CDR2 YENEEA. With 4 bases removed from V and 1 base from J, the gap between germline ends came to 6 bases. In DNA, the CDR3 is TGTGCCAGCAGCTCCCCCCGCACAGATACGCAGTATTTT. As protein: CASSSPRTDTQYF.

The V call is TRBV5-1, the J call TRBJ1-3, with 9 bases matching TRBD1. Trimming took 4 bases from V and 3 from J; bases not matched to a gene: 2. CDR1 is SGHRS and CDR2 is YFSETQ in the germline V gene. This CDR3 is 14 amino acids long. The CDR3 region has the DNA TGCGCCAGCAGCCTGGACAGGGGTGGAAACACCATATATTTT. It encodes CASSLDRGGNTIYF.

This clone was found once. The chain joins TRBV7-3 to TRBJ1-3, with D perhaps matching TRBD1 (5 bases). Trimming took off 0 bases at V and 8 bases at J, with 14 bases between the two ends. CDR1 is SGHTA, CDR2 FQGTGA, per germline. This CDR3 has 15 amino acids. In nucleotides, the CDR3 is TGTGCCAGCAGCTTAACTTGGCAGACGGGGGACACCATATATTTT. It is translated as CASSLTWQTGDTIYF.

The chain combines TRBV6-1 with TRBJ2-7, with D unclear. Germline V gives CDR1 MNHNS, CDR2 SASEGT. V lost 0 bases and J lost 0, with 12 bases in between. The CDR3 extends over 16 amino acids. The CDR3 nucleotides are TGTGCCAGCAGTGAAGCTGGGTGGCGAAGCTCCTACGAGCAGTACTTC. Translated, it gives CASSEAGWRSSYEQYF.